The entry below describes one T cell receptor (beta chain). V gave up 4 bases and J gave up 11 bases; unmatched junction bases: 7. The germline V gene encodes CDR1 LNHDA and CDR2 SQIVND (reference sequence). The CDR3 runs 13 residues. 5'RACE, which relied on constant-segment primers, yielded TCR alpha and TCR beta cDNA libraries carrying sample barcodes and UMIs. TCRdb recomputed calls from the 5' RACE reads with MiXCR, one row per CDR3 protein. The sample includes 400,000 or so distinct CDR3 sequences, around 20% of them seen just once. This sample was taken from a study of T-cell memory formation after mild COVID-19. Study-wide background: For the most part, TCR clusters were specific to one donor.

The sequence was collected from an adult woman who had mild COVID-19 (a few samples of this study predate the infection). Cell type and time point are not known. This chain connects TRBV19 to TRBJ1-5, with 8 nucleotides matching TRBD1. The source material was PBMCs or a T cell subset sorted from them (not recorded which). Here the CDR3 DNA reads TGTGCCAGTAGTACAGGACAGGGAGGGACCCAGCATTTT. Its protein is CASSTGQGGTQHF.